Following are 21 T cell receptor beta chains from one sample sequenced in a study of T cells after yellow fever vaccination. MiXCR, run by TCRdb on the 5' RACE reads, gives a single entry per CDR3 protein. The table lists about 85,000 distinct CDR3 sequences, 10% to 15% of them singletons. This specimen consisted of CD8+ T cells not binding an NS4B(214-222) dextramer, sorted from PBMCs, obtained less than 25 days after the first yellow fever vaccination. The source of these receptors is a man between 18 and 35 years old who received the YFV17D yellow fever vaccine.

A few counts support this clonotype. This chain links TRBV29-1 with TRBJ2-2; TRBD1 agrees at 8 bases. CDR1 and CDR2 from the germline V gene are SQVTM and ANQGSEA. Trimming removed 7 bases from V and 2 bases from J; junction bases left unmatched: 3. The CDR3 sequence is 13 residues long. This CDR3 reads CSGGQGNTGELFF. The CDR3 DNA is TGCAGCGGTGGACAGGGCAACACCGGGGAGCTGTTTTTT.

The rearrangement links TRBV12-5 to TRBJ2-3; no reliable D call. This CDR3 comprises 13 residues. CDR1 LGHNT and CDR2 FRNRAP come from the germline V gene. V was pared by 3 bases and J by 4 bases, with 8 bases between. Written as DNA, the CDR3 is TGTGCTAGTGGTTTTGGGTCGGCAGATACGCAGTATTTT. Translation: CASGFGSADTQYF. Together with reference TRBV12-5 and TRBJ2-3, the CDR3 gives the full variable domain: DARVTQTPRHKVTEMGQEVTMRCQPILGHNTVFWYRQTMMQGLELLAYFRNRAPLDDSGMPKDRFSAEMPDATLATLKIQPSEPRDSAVYFCASGFGSADTQYFGPGTRLTVL.

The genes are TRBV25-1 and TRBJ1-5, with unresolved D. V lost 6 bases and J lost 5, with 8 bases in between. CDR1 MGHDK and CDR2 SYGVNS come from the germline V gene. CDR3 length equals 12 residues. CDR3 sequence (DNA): TGTGCCAGCAGCTCCATTGATCAGCCCCAGCATTTT. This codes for CASSSIDQPQHF.

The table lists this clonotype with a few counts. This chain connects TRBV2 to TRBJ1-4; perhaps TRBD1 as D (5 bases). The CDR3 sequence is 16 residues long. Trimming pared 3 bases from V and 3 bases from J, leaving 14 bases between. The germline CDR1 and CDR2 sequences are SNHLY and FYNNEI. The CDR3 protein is CASSDRWGRANEKLFF. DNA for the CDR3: TGTGCCAGCAGTGATCGATGGGGACGGGCTAATGAAAAACTGTTTTTT.

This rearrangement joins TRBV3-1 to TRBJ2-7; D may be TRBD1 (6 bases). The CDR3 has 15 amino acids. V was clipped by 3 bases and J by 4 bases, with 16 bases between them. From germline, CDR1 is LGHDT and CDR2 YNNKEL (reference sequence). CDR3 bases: TGTGCCAGCAGCCAGACCGGGACAACCTTTTACGAGCAGTACTTC. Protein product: CASSQTGTTFYEQYF.

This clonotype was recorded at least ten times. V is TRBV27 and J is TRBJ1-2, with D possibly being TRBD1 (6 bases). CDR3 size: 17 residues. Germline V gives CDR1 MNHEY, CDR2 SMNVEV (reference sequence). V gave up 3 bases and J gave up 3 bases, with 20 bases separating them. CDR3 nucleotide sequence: TGTGCCAGCAGTTTTTCTCCTCGGGGAGGGGGACACTATGGCTACACCTTC. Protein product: CASSFSPRGGGHYGYTF.

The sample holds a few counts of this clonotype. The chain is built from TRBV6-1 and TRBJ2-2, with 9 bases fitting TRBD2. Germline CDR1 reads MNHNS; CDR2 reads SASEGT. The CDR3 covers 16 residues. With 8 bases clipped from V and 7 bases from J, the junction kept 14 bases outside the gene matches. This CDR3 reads CASLADAGGPIGELFF. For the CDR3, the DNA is TGTGCCAGCCTCGCCGACGCGGGGGGGCCTATCGGGGAGCTGTTTTTT.

CDR3 DNA: TGTGCCAGCAGCCCGATTTCTGCACGACCCTATGGCTACACCTTC. This translates into CASSPISARPYGYTF. The rearrangement joins TRBV3-1 to TRBJ1-2; D call uncertain. Germline V gives CDR1 LGHDT, CDR2 YNNKEL (reference sequence). The CDR3 loop spans 15 amino acids. V was cut by 4 bases and J by 4 bases, with 16 bases left in between.

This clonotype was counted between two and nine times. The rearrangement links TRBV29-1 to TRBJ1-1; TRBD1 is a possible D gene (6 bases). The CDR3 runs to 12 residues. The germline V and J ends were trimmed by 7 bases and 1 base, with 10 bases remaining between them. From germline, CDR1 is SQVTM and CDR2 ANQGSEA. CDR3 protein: CSATGPNTEAFF. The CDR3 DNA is TGCAGCGCAACAGGGCCGAACACTGAAGCTTTCTTT.

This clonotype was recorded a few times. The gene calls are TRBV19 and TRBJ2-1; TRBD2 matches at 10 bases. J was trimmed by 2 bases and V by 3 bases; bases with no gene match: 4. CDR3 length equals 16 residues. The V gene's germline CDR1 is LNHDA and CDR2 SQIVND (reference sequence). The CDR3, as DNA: TGTGCCAGTAGTATCATAGCGGGGGGAACCTACAATGAGCAGTTCTTC. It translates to CASSIIAGGTYNEQFF.

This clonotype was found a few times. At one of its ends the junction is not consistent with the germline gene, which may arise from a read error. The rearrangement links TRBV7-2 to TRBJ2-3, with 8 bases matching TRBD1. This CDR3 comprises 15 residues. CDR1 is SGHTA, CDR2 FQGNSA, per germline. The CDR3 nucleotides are TGTGCCAGCAGTTTAGGGACAGGTTACACAGATACGCAGTATTTT. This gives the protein CASSLGTGYTDTQYF.

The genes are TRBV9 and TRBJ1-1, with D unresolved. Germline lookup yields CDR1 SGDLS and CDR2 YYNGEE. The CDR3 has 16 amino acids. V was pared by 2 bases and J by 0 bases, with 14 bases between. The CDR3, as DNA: TGTGCCAGCAGCGTCCGGCAGGATTCCATGAACACTGAAGCTTTCTTT. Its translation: CASSVRQDSMNTEAFF.

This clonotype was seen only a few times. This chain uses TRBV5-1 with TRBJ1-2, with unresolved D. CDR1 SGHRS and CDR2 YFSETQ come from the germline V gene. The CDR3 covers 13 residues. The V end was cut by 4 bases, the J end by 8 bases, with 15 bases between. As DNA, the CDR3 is TGCGCCAGCAGCCCCAAAGCGGAGAGCGGCTACACCTTC. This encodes CASSPKAESGYTF.

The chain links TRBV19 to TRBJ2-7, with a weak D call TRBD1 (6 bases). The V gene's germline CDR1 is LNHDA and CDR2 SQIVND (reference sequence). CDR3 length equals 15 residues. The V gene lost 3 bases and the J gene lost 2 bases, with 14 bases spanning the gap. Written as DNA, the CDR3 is TGTGCCAGTAGTATGAGAGACAGGCCAACCTACGAGCAGTACTTC. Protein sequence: CASSMRDRPTYEQYF.

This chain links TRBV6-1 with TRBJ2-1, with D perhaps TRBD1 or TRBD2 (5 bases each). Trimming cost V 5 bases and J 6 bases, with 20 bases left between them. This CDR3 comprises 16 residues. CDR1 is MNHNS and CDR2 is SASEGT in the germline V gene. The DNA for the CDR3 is TGTGCCAGCAGTCCTCTCTACGGCGAGGGGAGCAATGAGCAGTTCTTC. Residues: CASSPLYGEGSNEQFF.

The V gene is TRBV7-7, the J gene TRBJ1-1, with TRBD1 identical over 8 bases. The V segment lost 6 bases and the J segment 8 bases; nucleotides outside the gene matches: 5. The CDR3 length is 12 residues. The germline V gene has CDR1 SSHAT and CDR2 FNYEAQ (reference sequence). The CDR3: CASSNGQGEAFF. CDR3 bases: TGTGCCAGCAGTAATGGACAGGGCGAAGCTTTCTTT.

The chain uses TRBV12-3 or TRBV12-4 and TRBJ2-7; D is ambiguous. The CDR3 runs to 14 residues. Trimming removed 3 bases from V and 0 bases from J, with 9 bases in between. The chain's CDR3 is CASSLTSASYEQYF. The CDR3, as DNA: TGTGCCAGCAGTTTGACTTCCGCCTCCTACGAGCAGTACTTC.

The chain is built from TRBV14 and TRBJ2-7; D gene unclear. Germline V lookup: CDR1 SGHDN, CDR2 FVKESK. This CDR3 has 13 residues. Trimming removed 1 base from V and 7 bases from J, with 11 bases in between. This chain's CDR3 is CASSQAQRSEQYV. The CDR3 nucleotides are TGTGCCAGCAGCCAAGCTCAAAGGTCTGAGCAGTACGTC.

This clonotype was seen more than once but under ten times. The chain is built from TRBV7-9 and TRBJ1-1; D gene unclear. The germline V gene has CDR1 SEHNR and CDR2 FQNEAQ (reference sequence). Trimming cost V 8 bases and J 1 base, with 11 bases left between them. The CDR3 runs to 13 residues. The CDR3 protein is CASWSESNTEAFF. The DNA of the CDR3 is TGTGCCAGCTGGTCGGAGTCGAACACTGAAGCTTTCTTT.

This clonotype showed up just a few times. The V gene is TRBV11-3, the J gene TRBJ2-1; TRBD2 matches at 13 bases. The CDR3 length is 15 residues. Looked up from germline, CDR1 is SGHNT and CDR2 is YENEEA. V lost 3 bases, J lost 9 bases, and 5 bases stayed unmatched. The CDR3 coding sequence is TGTGCCAGCAGCTTCACTAGCGGGGGGGCCCCTGAGCAGTTCTTC. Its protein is CASSFTSGGAPEQFF. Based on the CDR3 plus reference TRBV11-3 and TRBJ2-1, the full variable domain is EAGVVQSPRYKIIEKKQPVAFWCNPISGHNTLYWYLQNLGQGPELLIRYENEEAVDDSQLPKDRFSAERLKGVDSTLKIQPAELGDSAVYLCASSFTSGGAPEQFFGPGTRLTVL.

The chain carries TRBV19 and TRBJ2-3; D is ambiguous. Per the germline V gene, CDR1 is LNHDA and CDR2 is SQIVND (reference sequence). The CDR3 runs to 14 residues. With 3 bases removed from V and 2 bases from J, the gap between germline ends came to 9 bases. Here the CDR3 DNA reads TGTGCCAGTAGTATTGGGGTTTTCACAGATACGCAGTATTTT. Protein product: CASSIGVFTDTQYF.